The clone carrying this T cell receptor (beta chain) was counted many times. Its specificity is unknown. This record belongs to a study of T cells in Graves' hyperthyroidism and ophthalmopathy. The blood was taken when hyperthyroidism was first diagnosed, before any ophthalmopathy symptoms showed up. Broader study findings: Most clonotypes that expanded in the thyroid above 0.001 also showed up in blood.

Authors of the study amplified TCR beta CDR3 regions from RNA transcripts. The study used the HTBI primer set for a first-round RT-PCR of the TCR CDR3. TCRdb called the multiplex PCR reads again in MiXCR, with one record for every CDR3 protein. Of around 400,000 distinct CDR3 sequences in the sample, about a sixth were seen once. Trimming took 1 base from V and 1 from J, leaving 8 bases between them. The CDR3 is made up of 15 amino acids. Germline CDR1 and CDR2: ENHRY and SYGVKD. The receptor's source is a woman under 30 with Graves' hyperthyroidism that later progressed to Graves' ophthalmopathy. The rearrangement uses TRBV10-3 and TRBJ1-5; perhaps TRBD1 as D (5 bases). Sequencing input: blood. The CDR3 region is CAISEWAGSNQPQHF. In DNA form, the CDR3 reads TGTGCCATCAGTGAGTGGGCAGGGAGCAATCAGCCCCAGCATTTT.